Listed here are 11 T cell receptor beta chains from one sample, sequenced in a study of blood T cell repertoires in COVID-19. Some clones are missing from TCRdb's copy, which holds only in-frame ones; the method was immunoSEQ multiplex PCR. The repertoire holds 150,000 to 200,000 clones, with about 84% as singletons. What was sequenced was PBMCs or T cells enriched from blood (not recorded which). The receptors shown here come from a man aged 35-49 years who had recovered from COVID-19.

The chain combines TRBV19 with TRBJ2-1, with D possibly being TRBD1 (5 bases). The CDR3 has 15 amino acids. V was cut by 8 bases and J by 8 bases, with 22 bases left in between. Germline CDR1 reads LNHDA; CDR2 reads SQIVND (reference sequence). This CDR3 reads CASSLTVPRNDEQFF. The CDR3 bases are TGTGCCAGTTCGTTGACAGTTCCCCGTAACGATGAGCAGTTCTTC. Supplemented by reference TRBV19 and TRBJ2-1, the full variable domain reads DGGITQSPKYLFRKEGQNVTLSCEQNLNHDAMYWYRQDPGQGLRLIYYSQIVNDFQKGDIAEGYSVSREKKESFPLTVTSAQKNPTAFYLCASSLTVPRNDEQFFGPGTRLTVL.

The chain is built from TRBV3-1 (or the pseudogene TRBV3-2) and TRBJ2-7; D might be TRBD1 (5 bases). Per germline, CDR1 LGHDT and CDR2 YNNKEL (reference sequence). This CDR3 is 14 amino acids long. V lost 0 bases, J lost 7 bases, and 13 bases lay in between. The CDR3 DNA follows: TGTGCCAGCAGCCAAGACCTCGGGCCAGGGGAGCAGTACTTC. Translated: CASSQDLGPGEQYF.

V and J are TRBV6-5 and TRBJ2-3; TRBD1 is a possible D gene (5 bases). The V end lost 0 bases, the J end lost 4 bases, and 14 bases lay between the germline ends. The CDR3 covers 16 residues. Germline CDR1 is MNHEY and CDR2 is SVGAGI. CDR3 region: CASSYSGPGLADTQYF. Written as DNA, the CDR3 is TGTGCCAGCAGTTACTCGGGTCCAGGGTTAGCAGATACGCAGTATTTT.

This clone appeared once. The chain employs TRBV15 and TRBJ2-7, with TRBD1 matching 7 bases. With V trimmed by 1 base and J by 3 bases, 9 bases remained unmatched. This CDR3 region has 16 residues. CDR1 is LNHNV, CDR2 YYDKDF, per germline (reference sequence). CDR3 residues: CATSRVTGAKFYEQYV. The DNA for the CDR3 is TGTGCCACCAGCAGAGTTACAGGGGCGAAATTCTACGAGCAGTACGTC.

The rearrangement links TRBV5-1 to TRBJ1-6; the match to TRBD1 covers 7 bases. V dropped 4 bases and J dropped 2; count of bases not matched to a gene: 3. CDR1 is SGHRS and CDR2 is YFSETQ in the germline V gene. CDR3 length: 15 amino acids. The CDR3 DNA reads TGCGCCAGCAGCACTGGACAGGCCTATAATTCACCCCTCCACTTT. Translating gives CASSTGQAYNSPLHF.

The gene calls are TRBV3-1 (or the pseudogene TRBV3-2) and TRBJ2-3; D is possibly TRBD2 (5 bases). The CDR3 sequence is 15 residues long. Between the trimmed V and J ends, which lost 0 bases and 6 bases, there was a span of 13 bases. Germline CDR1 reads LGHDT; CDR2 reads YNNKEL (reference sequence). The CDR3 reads CASSQELGGRDTQYF. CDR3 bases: TGTGCCAGCAGCCAAGAGCTCGGAGGCAGGGATACGCAGTATTTT.

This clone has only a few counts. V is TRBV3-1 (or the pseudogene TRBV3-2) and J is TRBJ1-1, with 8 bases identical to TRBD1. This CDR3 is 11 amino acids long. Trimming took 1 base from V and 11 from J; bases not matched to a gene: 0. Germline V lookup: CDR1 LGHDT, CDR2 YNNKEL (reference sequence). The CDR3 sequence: CASSQGQGAFF. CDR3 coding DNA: TGTGCCAGCAGCCAAGGACAGGGGGCTTTCTTT.

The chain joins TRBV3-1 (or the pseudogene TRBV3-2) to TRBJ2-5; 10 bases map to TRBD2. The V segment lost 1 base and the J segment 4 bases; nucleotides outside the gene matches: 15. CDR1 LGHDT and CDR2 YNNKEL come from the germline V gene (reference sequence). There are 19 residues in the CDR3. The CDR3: CASSQGFLAGDPTRETQYF. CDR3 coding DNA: TGTGCCAGCAGCCAAGGATTTCTAGCGGGGGATCCTACCCGAGAGACCCAGTACTTC.

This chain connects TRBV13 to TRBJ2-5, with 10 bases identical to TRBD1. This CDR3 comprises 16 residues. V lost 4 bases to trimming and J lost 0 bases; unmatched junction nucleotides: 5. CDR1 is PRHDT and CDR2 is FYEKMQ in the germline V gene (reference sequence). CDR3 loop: CASSSPGQGHQETQYF. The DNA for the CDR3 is TGTGCCAGCAGCTCACCGGGACAGGGGCACCAAGAGACCCAGTACTTC.

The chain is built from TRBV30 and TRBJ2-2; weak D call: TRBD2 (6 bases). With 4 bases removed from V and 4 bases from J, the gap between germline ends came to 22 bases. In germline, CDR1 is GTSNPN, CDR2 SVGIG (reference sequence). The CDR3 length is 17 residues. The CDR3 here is CAWTGTSLSVGTGELFF. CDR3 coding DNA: TGTGCCTGGACGGGTACTAGCTTATCAGTCGGCACCGGGGAGCTGTTTTTT.

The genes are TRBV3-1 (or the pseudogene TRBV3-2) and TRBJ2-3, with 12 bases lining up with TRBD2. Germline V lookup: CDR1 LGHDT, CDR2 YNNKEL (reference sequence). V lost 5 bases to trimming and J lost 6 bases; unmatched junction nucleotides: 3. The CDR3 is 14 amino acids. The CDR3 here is CASSASGGADTQYF. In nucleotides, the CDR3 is TGTGCCAGCAGCGCTAGCGGGGGGGCCGATACGCAGTATTTT.